A single sample is the source of the 24 T cell receptor beta chains below, sequenced in a study of blood T cells in healthy people across ages. Sample-barcoded 5' priming and a J-beta primer mix drove a second PCR of roughly 7 to 11 cycles. Via MiXCR, TCRdb re-called the 5' RACE reads, giving one row per CDR3 protein. The sample carries approximately 730,000 distinct CDR3 sequences, about 53% recorded once. Source material: blood. The receptors shown here come from a man older than 75 in good health.

The chain has TRBV6-9 and TRBJ2-7; D ambiguous. Trimming shortened V by 6 bases and J by 5 bases, and 5 bases separated the two germline ends. Looked up from germline, CDR1 is MNHGY and CDR2 is SVAAGI. The CDR3 has 10 residues. CDR3 DNA sequence: TGTGCCAGCAGGCTCCACGAGCAGTACTTC. Translation: CASRLHEQYF.

The rearrangement links TRBV7-2 to TRBJ1-2; 12 bases agree with TRBD1. Germline lookup yields CDR1 SGHTA and CDR2 FQGNSA. With 2 bases clipped from V and 4 bases from J, the junction kept 14 bases outside the gene matches. This CDR3 is 19 amino acids long. CDR3 DNA: TGTGCCAGCAGCTTAACATCCCGGGACAGGGGGCCGATGCTCTATGGCTACACCTTC. It yields the protein CASSLTSRDRGPMLYGYTF.

The chain couples TRBV27 to TRBJ2-7; tentatively, D is TRBD1 or TRBD2 (5 bases each). This CDR3 is built from 13 residues. V gave up 5 bases and J gave up 3 bases, with 11 bases separating them. Germline CDR1 is MNHEY and CDR2 is SMNVEV (reference sequence). CDR3 sequence reads: CASSLGEFYEQYF. The CDR3 nucleotides are TGTGCCAGCAGTCTGGGGGAGTTCTACGAGCAGTACTTC.

J is TRBJ2-3 and V is TRBV6-1; D gene uncertain. Looked up from germline, CDR1 is MNHNS and CDR2 is SASEGT. V gave up 1 base and J gave up 0 bases, with 11 bases separating them. CDR3 length: 16 amino acids. The CDR3 DNA reads TGTGCCAGCAGTGAAGAGGTAGCCCCAAGCACAGATACGCAGTATTTT. Encoded protein: CASSEEVAPSTDTQYF.

This clonotype was seen only a few times. V is TRBV21-1 and J is TRBJ2-4; the D call TRBD1 from the table was never checked on the DNA. TRBV21-1 is a known pseudogene. The CDR3 length is 13 residues. CDR3 nucleotide sequence: TGTGCCAGCAGCCTGGGACCTGTGGCCATTCAGTACTTC. This translates into CASSLGPVAIQYF.

The rearrangement joins TRBV3-1 to TRBJ2-5; D is unclear. Germline CDR1 and CDR2: LGHDT and YNNKEL (reference sequence). CDR3 length: 15 residues. V gave up 0 bases and J gave up 1 base, with 9 bases separating them. The CDR3 nucleotides read TGTGCCAGCAGCCAAGATAGGGCCTTCCAAGAGACCCAGTACTTC. Translation gives CASSQDRAFQETQYF.

Concerning this clonotype itself: One base away lies a much larger clone, so this may be a sequencing read error. The chain joins TRBV12-3 or TRBV12-4 to TRBJ2-1; D unclear. CDR3 size: 11 residues. V was pared by 3 bases and J by 7 bases, with 4 bases between. Written as DNA, the CDR3 is TGTGCCAGCAGTTTCGAGAATGAGCAGTTCTTC. Translated: CASSFENEQFF.

This chain joins TRBV6-2 or TRBV6-3 and TRBJ2-1; TRBD2 agrees at 7 bases. The junction had 14 bases not matched to a gene; V was cut back by 0 bases and J by 0 bases. Germline CDR1 MNHEY, CDR2 SVGEGT. The CDR3 consists of 20 residues. CDR3 nucleotide sequence: TGTGCCAGCAGTTACTCGGGGGGGTTTGGGGCGCAAAGCTCCTACAATGAGCAGTTCTTC. The encoded protein is CASSYSGGFGAQSSYNEQFF.

The chain couples TRBV5-1 to TRBJ2-3; weak D call: TRBD2 (6 bases). V lost 4 bases and J 2 bases, leaving 11 bases between the germline ends. Germline assignment: CDR1 SGHRS and CDR2 YFSETQ. The CDR3 runs to 14 residues. CDR3 loop: CASSGGVITDTQYF. The CDR3 DNA reads TGCGCCAGCAGCGGCGGGGTTATCACAGATACGCAGTATTTT. Together with reference TRBV5-1 and TRBJ2-3, the CDR3 gives the full variable domain: KAGVTQTPRYLIKTRGQQVTLSCSPISGHRSVSWYQQTPGQGLQFLFEYFSETQRNKGNFPGRFSGRQFSNSRSEMNVSTLELGDSALYLCASSGGVITDTQYFGPGTRLTVL.

The chain combines TRBV6-2 or TRBV6-3 with TRBJ1-2; D not resolved. Germline V gene lookup returns CDR1 MNHEY and CDR2 SVGEGT. CDR3 size: 11 residues. V was shortened by 8 bases and J by 4 bases, with 8 bases between the two germline ends. The CDR3 spells CASVGAYGYTF. DNA of the CDR3: TGTGCCAGCGTAGGAGCCTATGGCTACACCTTC.

This chain connects TRBV7-2 to TRBJ1-1, with unresolved D. V was trimmed by 1 base and J by 6 bases, leaving 9 bases between them. The CDR3 runs 13 residues. Germline CDR1 is SGHTA and CDR2 is FQGNSA. CDR3 protein: CASSLGAKAEAFF. The DNA of the CDR3 is TGTGCCAGCAGCTTAGGGGCGAAGGCTGAAGCTTTCTTT.

This clonotype was recorded a few times. The gene calls are TRBV20-1 and TRBJ2-1; 14 bases fit TRBD2. Trimming removed 3 bases from V and 7 bases from J; junction bases left unmatched: 5. The germline gives CDR1 DFQATT, CDR2 SNEGSKA (reference sequence). The CDR3 sequence is 15 residues long. The CDR3 coding sequence is TGCAGTGCTAGTCGCGGGACTAGCGGGAGTAATGAGCAGTTCTTC. As protein: CSASRGTSGSNEQFF.

The chain has TRBV7-6 and TRBJ1-5, with 9 bases aligning to TRBD1. Per germline, CDR1 SGHVS and CDR2 FNYEAQ. This CDR3 is built from 15 residues. V shed 4 bases, J shed 7 bases, and the junction held 8 bases outside the gene matches. The CDR3 reads CASSSGTGQGQPQHF. Written as DNA, the CDR3 is TGTGCCAGCAGCTCCGGGACAGGGCAGGGGCAGCCCCAGCATTTT.

This clonotype was recorded a few times. The chain uses TRBV7-3 and TRBJ2-5; D call uncertain. Germline V gene data show CDR1 as SGHTA and CDR2 as FQGTGA. CDR3 size: 13 residues. V gave up 5 bases and J gave up 5 bases, with 12 bases separating them. CDR3 nucleotide sequence: TGTGCCAGCAGCCACGGAGCGACGGAGACCCAGTACTTC. Translation: CASSHGATETQYF.

The genes are TRBV6-5 and TRBJ1-2, with D unresolved. V lost 1 base to trimming and J lost 5 bases, with 8 bases between them. CDR3 length: 13 amino acids. Germline CDR1 and CDR2: MNHEY and SVGAGI. The CDR3 protein is CASSYWNGYGYTF. The CDR3 bases are TGTGCCAGCAGTTACTGGAACGGGTATGGCTACACCTTC.

The chain carries TRBV7-6 and TRBJ2-3, with 9 bases identical to TRBD2. The CDR3 contains 17 residues. CDR1 and CDR2 from the germline V gene are SGHVS and FNYEAQ. Losses at the gene ends were 0 bases for V and 14 bases for J; bases not matched to a gene: 18. The CDR3 spells CASSLAASGTKHRYAYF. CDR3 DNA sequence: TGTGCCAGCAGCTTAGCGGCTAGCGGGACCAAGCACAGATACGCGTATTTT.

Regarding this clonotype: This CDR3 fails to terminate in the conserved phenylalanine or tryptophan, so it likely reflects a read error. This chain joins TRBV20-1 and TRBJ2-7; 9 bases match TRBD2. CDR3 size: 14 residues. V gave up 0 bases and J gave up 3 bases; unmatched junction bases: 3. The V gene's germline CDR1 is DFQATT and CDR2 SNEGSKA (reference sequence). CDR3 sequence (DNA): TGCAGTGCTAGAGAGGGCGGGAGGGTCTACGAGCAGTACTGC. Translating gives CSAREGGRVYEQYC.

Details on this clonotype: A much larger clone differs by one base, so this may be a read error. V usage is TRBV7-3 and J usage is TRBJ2-1; D call uncertain. Trimming removed 5 bases from V and 5 bases from J, with 10 bases in between. Germline V gives CDR1 SGHTA, CDR2 FQGTGA. This CDR3 spans 13 amino acids. In DNA, the CDR3 is TGTGCCAGCAGCCCTACACGGGACAATGAGCAGTTCTTC. Translating it yields CASSPTRDNEQFF.

The chain joins TRBV19 to TRBJ1-2, with D possibly being TRBD1 (6 bases). V was pared by 5 bases and J by 2 bases, with 9 bases between. CDR3 length: 13 residues. The germline V gene encodes CDR1 LNHDA and CDR2 SQIVND (reference sequence). The CDR3 loop is CASSQGRNYGYTF. DNA for the CDR3: TGTGCCAGTAGTCAGGGGCGCAACTATGGCTACACCTTC.

This clonotype was seen only once. The rearrangement links TRBV10-2 to TRBJ1-1, with D hard to call. The CDR3 spans 14 residues. Germline V gene lookup returns CDR1 WSHSY and CDR2 SAAADI. V lost 3 bases and J 2 bases, leaving 10 bases between the germline ends. CDR3: CASSDPGRNTEAFF. The CDR3 coding sequence is TGCGCCAGCAGTGATCCGGGCAGAAACACTGAAGCTTTCTTT.

The chain carries TRBV12-3 or TRBV12-4 and TRBJ1-4; the D gene is possibly TRBD1 (6 bases). This CDR3 spans 16 amino acids. Trimming took 3 bases from V and 13 from J, leaving 24 bases between them. Here the CDR3 DNA reads TGTGCCAGCAGTTTCGGATACAGGGACCCCGCGAAAGGACTGTTTTTT. Amino acids: CASSFGYRDPAKGLFF.

In this sample, this clonotype turned up once. V and J are TRBV5-1 and TRBJ2-7; D not certain. V was trimmed by 0 bases and J by 0 bases, leaving 7 bases between them. The CDR3 is 14 residues long. Germline V gene lookup returns CDR1 SGHRS and CDR2 YFSETQ. The CDR3, as DNA: TGCGCCAGCAGCTTGGGACACAACTCCTACGAGCAGTACTTC. It encodes CASSLGHNSYEQYF.

The chain combines TRBV11-2 with TRBJ2-1, with 15 bases lining up with TRBD2. Gene TRBJ2-7 matches the end of the DNA better, so the J call may be wrong. Germline loops: CDR1 SGHAT, CDR2 FQNNGV. The CDR3 contains 23 residues. CDR3 coding DNA: TGTGCCAGCAGTCCTTTGGGACAGGCGGGACTAGCGGGAGGTGGGGGTGGCTACAATGAGCAGTACTTC. Its translation is CASSPLGQAGLAGGGGGYNEQYF.

This chain uses TRBV10-3 with TRBJ2-5, with D unresolved. Trimming took 0 bases from V and 1 from J, leaving 9 bases between them. Germline CDR1 reads ENHRY; CDR2 reads SYGVKD. This CDR3 has 15 amino acids. CDR3 in amino acids: CAISESDIPQETQYF. The DNA of the CDR3 is TGTGCCATCAGTGAGTCTGACATCCCCCAAGAGACCCAGTACTTC.